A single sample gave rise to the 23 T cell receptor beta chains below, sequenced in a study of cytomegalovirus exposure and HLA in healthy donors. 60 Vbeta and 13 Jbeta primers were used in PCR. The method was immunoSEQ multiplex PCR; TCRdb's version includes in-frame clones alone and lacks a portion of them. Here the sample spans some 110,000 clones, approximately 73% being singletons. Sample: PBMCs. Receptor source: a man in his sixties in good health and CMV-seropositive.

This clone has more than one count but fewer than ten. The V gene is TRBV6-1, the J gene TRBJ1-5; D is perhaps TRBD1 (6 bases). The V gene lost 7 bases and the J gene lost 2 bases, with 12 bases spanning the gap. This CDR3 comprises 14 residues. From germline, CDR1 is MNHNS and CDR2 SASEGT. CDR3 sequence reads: CASNDRSRNQPQHF. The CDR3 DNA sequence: TGTGCCAGCAACGACAGGAGTCGCAATCAGCCCCAGCATTTT.

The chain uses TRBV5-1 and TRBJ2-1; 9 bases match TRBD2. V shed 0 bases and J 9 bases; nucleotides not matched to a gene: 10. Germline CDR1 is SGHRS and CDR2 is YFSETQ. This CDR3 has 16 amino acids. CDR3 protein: CASSLAVAGGPGEQFF. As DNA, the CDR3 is TGCGCCAGCAGCTTGGCGGTGGCGGGGGGGCCCGGTGAGCAGTTCTTC.

The CDR3 DNA reads TGTGCCAGCAGCGTAGGGATGGGGGGTCCCGGGACGACACCGAATAATTCACCCCTCCACTTT. Residues: CASSVGMGGPGTTPNNSPLHF. The chain is built from TRBV9 and TRBJ1-6, with D tentatively TRBD1 (5 bases). V lost 0 bases and J 5 bases, leaving 27 bases between the germline ends. The CDR3 has 21 residues. Looked up from germline, CDR1 is SGDLS and CDR2 is YYNGEE.

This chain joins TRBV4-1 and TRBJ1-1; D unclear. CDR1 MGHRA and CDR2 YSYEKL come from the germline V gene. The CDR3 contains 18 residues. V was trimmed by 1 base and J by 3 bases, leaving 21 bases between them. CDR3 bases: TGCGCCAGCAGCCAAGTTCCTTTCGAGCGGCGCTCCCACACTGAAGCTTTCTTT. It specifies CASSQVPFERRSHTEAFF.

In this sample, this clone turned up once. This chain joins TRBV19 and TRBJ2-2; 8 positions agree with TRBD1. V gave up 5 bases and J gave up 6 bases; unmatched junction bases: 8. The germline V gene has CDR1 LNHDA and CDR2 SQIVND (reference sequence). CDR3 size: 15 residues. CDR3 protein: CASSSQGAQAGELFF. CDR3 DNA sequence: TGTGCCAGTAGTTCTCAGGGGGCGCAGGCCGGGGAGCTGTTTTTT.

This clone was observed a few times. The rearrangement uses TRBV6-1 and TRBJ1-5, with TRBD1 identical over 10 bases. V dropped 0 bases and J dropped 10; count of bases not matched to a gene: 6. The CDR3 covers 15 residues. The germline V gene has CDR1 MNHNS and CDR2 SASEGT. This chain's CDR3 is CASSEAGQGRPPQHF. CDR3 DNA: TGTGCCAGCAGTGAAGCGGGACAGGGGCGACCTCCCCAGCATTTT.

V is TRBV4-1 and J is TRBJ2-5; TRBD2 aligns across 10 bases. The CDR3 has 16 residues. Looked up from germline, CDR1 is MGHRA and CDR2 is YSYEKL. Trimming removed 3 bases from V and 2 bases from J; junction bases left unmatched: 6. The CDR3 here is CASSQTGLAAQETQYF. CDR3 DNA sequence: TGCGCCAGCAGCCAGACCGGACTAGCGGCTCAAGAGACCCAGTACTTC.

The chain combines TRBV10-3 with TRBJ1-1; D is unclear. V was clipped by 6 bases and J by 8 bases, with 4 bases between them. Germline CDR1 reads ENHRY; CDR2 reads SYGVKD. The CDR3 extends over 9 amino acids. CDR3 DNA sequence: TGTGCCATCAGGAGAGAAGCTTTCTTT. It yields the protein CAIRREAFF.

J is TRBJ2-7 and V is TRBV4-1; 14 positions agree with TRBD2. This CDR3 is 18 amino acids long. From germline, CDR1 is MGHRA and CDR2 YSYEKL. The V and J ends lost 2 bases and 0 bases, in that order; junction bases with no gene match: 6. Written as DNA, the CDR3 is TGCGCCAGCAGCCAAACAGGACTAGCGGGGGGACACTCCTACGAGCAGTACTTC. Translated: CASSQTGLAGGHSYEQYF.

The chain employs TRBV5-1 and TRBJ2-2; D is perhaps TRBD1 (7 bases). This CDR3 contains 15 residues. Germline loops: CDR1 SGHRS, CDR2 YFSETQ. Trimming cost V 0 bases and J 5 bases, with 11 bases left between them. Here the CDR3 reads CASSLAPGGTGELFF. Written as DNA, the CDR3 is TGCGCCAGCAGCTTGGCCCCAGGGGGGACCGGGGAGCTGTTTTTT.

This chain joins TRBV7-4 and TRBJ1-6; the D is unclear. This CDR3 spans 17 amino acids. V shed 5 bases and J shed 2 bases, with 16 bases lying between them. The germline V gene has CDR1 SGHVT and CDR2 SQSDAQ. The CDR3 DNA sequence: TGTGCCAGCAGCATCCCCCGGGAACTCCCCTATAATTCACCCCTCCACTTT. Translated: CASSIPRELPYNSPLHF.

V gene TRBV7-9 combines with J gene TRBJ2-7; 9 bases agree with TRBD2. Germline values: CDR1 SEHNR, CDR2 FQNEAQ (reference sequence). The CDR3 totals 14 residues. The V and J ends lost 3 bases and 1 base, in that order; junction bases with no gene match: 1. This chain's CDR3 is CASSFTSGSYEQYF. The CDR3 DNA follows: TGTGCCAGCAGCTTTACTAGCGGGTCCTACGAGCAGTACTTC.

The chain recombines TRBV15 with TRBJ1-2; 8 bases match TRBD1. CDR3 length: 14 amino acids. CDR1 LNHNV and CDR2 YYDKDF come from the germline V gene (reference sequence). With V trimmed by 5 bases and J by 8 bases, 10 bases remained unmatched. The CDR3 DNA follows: TGTGCCACCAGCCCCAGGGTGACAGGGGAGGGCTACACCTTC. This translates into CATSPRVTGEGYTF.

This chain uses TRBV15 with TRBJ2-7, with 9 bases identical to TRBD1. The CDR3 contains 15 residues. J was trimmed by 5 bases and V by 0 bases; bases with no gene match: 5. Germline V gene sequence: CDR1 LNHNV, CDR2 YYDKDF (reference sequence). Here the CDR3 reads CATSRDLGQGNEQYF. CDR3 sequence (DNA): TGTGCCACCAGCAGAGACCTGGGACAGGGTAACGAGCAGTACTTC.

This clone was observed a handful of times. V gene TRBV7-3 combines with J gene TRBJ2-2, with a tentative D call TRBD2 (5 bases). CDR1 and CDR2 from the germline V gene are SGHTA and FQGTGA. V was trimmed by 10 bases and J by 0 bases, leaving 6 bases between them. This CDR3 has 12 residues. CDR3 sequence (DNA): TGTGCCACGGGGACGAACACCGGGGAGCTGTTTTTT. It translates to CATGTNTGELFF.

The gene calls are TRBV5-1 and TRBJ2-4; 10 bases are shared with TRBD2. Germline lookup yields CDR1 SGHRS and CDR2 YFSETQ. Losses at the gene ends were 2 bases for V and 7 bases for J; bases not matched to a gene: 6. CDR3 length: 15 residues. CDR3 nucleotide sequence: TGCGCCAGCAGCTTAAGCGGGGGGGCCAGGAACATTCAGTACTTC. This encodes CASSLSGGARNIQYF. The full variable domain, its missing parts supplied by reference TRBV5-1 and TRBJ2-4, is KAGVTQTPRYLIKTRGQQVTLSCSPISGHRSVSWYQQTPGQGLQFLFEYFSETQRNKGNFPGRFSGRQFSNSRSEMNVSTLELGDSALYLCASSLSGGARNIQYFGAGTRLSVL.

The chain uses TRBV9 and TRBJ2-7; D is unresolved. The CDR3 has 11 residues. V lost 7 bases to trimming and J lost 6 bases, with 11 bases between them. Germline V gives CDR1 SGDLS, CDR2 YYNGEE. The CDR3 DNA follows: TGTGCCAGCTACCTGGCGGTCGAGCAGTACTTC. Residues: CASYLAVEQYF.

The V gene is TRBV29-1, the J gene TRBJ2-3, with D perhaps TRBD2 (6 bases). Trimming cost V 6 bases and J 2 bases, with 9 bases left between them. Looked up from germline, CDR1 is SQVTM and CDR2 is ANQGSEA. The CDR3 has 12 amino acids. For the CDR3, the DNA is TGCAGCGTAGCTAGCGACACAGATACGCAGTATTTT. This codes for CSVASDTDTQYF.

Here the CDR3 DNA reads TGTGCCAGCAGTTATCGGGGAGGGGGGGGAAACACCATATATTTT. Its protein is CASSYRGGGGNTIYF. The chain employs TRBV6-5 and TRBJ1-3, with D maybe TRBD1 (6 bases). Trimming removed 3 bases from V and 4 bases from J, with 13 bases in between. CDR3 size: 15 residues. From germline, CDR1 is MNHEY and CDR2 SVGAGI.

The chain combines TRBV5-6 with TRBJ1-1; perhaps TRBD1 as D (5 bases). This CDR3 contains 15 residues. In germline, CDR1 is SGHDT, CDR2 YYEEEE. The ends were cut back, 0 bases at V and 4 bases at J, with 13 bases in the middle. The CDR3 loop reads CASSLGAGRSTEAFF. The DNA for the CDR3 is TGTGCCAGCAGCTTGGGGGCAGGGAGGAGCACTGAAGCTTTCTTT.

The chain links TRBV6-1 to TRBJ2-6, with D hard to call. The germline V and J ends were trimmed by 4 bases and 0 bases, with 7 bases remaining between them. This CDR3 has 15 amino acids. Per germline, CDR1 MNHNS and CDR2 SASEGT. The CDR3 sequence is CASSVESSGANVLTF. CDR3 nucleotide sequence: TGTGCCAGCAGTGTCGAGAGCTCTGGGGCCAACGTCCTGACTTTC.

The chain's CDR3 is CASSYSWTGVYEQYF. CDR3 sequence (DNA): TGTGCCAGCAGTTACTCATGGACAGGGGTCTACGAGCAGTACTTC. The chain is built from TRBV6-5 and TRBJ2-7, with 9 positions matching TRBD1. The CDR3 extends over 15 amino acids. V lost 0 bases, J lost 3 bases, and 3 bases stayed unmatched. The germline gives CDR1 MNHEY, CDR2 SVGAGI.

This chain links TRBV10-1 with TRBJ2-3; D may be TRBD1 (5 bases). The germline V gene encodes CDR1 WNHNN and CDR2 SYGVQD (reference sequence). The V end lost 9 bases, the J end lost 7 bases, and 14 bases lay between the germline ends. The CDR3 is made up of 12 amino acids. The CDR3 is CASTDSPNTQYF. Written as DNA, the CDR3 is TGCGCCAGTACCGACAGCCCCAATACGCAGTATTTT.